This is a list of T cell receptor beta chains from one sample in a study of T-cell memory formation after mild COVID-19. From the 5' RACE reads, TCRdb called clonotypes with MiXCR, one entry per CDR3 protein. The sample has hundreds of thousands of distinct CDR3 sequences, about 15% seen once; the top ten hold 20% to 25%. Source material: PBMCs or a T cell subset sorted from them (not recorded which). The source is a young man who had mild COVID-19 (a few samples of this study predate the infection). Cell type and time point are not known. Both conserved end residues are part of each CDR3. Each record gives: J gene, clone size, V gene, D gene, CDR3 length, CDR3 protein, CDR3 DNA. The D gene is left open where the match is weak. Some rows have no size entry. The others give once, few or many, or a class for an expanded clone.

TRBJ2-5 | few | TRBV10-1 | - | 13 | CASSARIVETQYF | TGCGCCAGCAGTGCCAGGATTGTAGAGACCCAGTACTTC
TRBJ2-1 | few | TRBV5-6 | TRBD1 | 11 | CASSIGQAMFF | TGTGCCAGCAGCATCGGACAGGCCATGTTCTTC
TRBJ2-6 | once | TRBV7-8 | TRBD1 | 16 | CASSLYRGTGANVLTF | TGTGCCAGCAGCTTATACAGGGGAACTGGGGCCAACGTCCTGACTTTC
TRBJ2-7 | - | TRBV27 | - | 15 | CASSRWTRSGYEQYF | TGTGCCAGCAGTCGATGGACTCGAAGCGGCTACGAGCAGTACTTC
TRBJ1-1 | - | TRBV7-2 | TRBD1 | 13 | CASGLGGYTEAFF | TGTGCCAGCGGTTTAGGGGGCTACACTGAAGCTTTCTTT
TRBJ2-2 | - | TRBV2 | TRBD1 | 15 | CATGGQGPNTGELFF | TGTGCCACCGGGGGACAGGGACCAAACACCGGGGAGCTGTTTTTT
TRBJ1-6 | - | TRBV25-1 | - | 15 | CASQQGWSYNSPLHF | TGTGCCAGCCAACAGGGTTGGTCCTATAATTCACCCCTCCACTTT
TRBJ1-2 | - | TRBV20-1 | - | 14 | CSARGLGLDYGYTF | TGCAGTGCTAGAGGTCTGGGACTGGACTATGGCTACACCTTC
TRBJ2-5 | - | TRBV4-1 | - | 14 | CASSPPGFGETQYF | TGCGCCAGCAGCCCTCCGGGATTCGGAGAGACCCAGTACTTC
TRBJ1-5 | many | TRBV20-1 | - | 13 | CSATEGVVQPQHF | TGCAGTGCAACCGAAGGGGTAGTGCAGCCCCAGCATTTT
TRBJ1-2 | - | TRBV20-1 | - | 15 | CSARLGIGQLWGYTF | TGCAGTGCGCGGTTGGGGATCGGACAGTTATGGGGCTACACCTTC
TRBJ2-1 | - | TRBV2 | TRBD1 | 15 | CASSVDRDVYNEQFF | TGTGCCAGCAGTGTCGACAGGGACGTTTACAATGAGCAGTTCTTC